Each of the 19 T cell receptor beta chains below was sequenced from the same sample in a study of T cell responses to AZD1222 COVID-19 vaccine. TCRdb's table, derived via immunoSEQ multiplex PCR, lists solely in-frame clones and lacks some. The sample comprises about 140,000 clones, about 90% of which are singletons, and under 3.5% rests with the top ten. The sequencing here drew on peripheral blood, taken on day 0 of AZD1222 vaccination. The origin of the receptors is an adult in good health.

This chain uses TRBV6-5 with TRBJ1-2; TRBD1 might be the D (6 bases). CDR3 length equals 14 residues. V was clipped by 2 bases and J by 4 bases, with 11 bases between them. Per the germline V gene, CDR1 is MNHEY and CDR2 is SVGAGI. DNA of the CDR3: TGTGCCAGCAGTTACGGGGGCAGTTTCTATGGCTACACCTTC. This translates into CASSYGGSFYGYTF.

The table lists this clone with a count of one. The chain couples TRBV6-1 to TRBJ1-6, with D maybe TRBD1 (5 bases). The CDR3 contains 16 residues. Germline V gives CDR1 MNHNS, CDR2 SASEGT. The ends were cut back, 2 bases at V and 8 bases at J, with 16 bases in the middle. The DNA of the CDR3 is TGTGCCAGCAGTGAATTCCGGGGCAGGGCGTATTCACCCCTCCACTTT. Its protein product is CASSEFRGRAYSPLHF.

The chain joins TRBV5-8 to TRBJ2-1; 10 bases map to TRBD1. Trimming at V came to 8 bases and at J to 4 bases, leaving 9 bases not matched to a gene. Germline V gene sequence: CDR1 SGHTS, CDR2 YDEGEE. This CDR3 region has 15 residues. The CDR3 DNA follows: TGTGCCAGGGGGGCTGGGACAGGGGCATACAATGAGCAGTTCTTC. Translated: CARGAGTGAYNEQFF.

The V gene is TRBV3-1 (or the pseudogene TRBV3-2), the J gene TRBJ1-3; D gene ambiguous. This CDR3 contains 15 residues. V was clipped by 3 bases and J by 1 base, with 10 bases between them. Germline CDR1 and CDR2: LGHDT and YNNKEL (reference sequence). The CDR3 DNA sequence: TGTGCCAGCAGCCATCTCTTCGGATCTGGAAACACCATATATTTT. The encoded protein is CASSHLFGSGNTIYF.

In DNA form, the CDR3 reads TGTGCCAGCAGGCGGGACACGGCTAACTATGGCTACACCTTC. It translates to CASRRDTANYGYTF. The rearrangement uses TRBV6-5 and TRBJ1-2, with D possibly being TRBD1 (6 bases). Germline-derived CDR1 and CDR2 are MNHEY and SVGAGI. The CDR3 loop spans 14 amino acids. V was pared by 6 bases and J by 0 bases, with 11 bases between.

The V gene is TRBV11-2, the J gene TRBJ2-7, with D maybe TRBD1 (5 bases). CDR1 is SGHAT and CDR2 is FQNNGV in the germline V gene. The CDR3 runs 14 residues. The germline V and J ends were trimmed by 3 bases and 3 bases, with 12 bases remaining between them. CDR3 residues: CASSFGAGRYEQYF. CDR3 bases: TGTGCCAGCAGCTTTGGGGCAGGCCGCTACGAGCAGTACTTC.

This clone qualifies as medium-sized. The J gene is TRBJ2-7, the V gene TRBV6-1, with 7 bases that match TRBD1. J lost 7 bases, V lost 3 bases, and 9 bases had no gene match. Germline CDR1 and CDR2: MNHNS and SASEGT. The CDR3 sequence is 14 residues long. CDR3 protein: CASSETYRGWEQYF. The DNA for the CDR3 is TGTGCCAGCAGTGAGACCTACAGGGGCTGGGAGCAGTACTTC.

This chain connects TRBV6-2 or TRBV6-3 to TRBJ2-3; D may be TRBD2 (5 bases). Germline CDR1 is MNHEY and CDR2 is SVGEGT. This CDR3 contains 15 residues. The V gene lost 2 bases and the J gene lost 2 bases, with 11 bases spanning the gap. The CDR3 nucleotides are TGTGCCAGCAGTTACGTGGGAGCCATCACAGATACGCAGTATTTT. Translated: CASSYVGAITDTQYF.

The chain's CDR3 is CASSVGTGGAYNEQFF. The CDR3, as DNA: TGTGCCAGCTCAGTCGGGACAGGGGGCGCTTACAATGAGCAGTTCTTC. The V and J genes are TRBV18 and TRBJ2-1; 12 positions match TRBD1. Germline assignment: CDR1 KGHSH and CDR2 LQKENI. Trimming at V came to 5 bases and at J to 4 bases, leaving 6 bases not matched to a gene. This CDR3 has 16 residues.

V usage is TRBV7-2 and J usage is TRBJ2-7, with TRBD1 as a possible D gene (6 bases). The CDR3 extends over 12 amino acids. CDR1 is SGHTA and CDR2 is FQGNSA in the germline V gene. Trimming pared 4 bases from V and 5 bases from J, leaving 9 bases between. CDR3 nucleotide sequence: TGTGCCAGCAGCTCTTACAGGGACGAGCAGTACTTC. Translating gives CASSSYRDEQYF.

The V call is TRBV7-9, the J call TRBJ1-2; no clear D gene. Germline V gene sequence: CDR1 SEHNR, CDR2 FQNEAQ (reference sequence). The CDR3 has 15 residues. Trimming cost V 5 bases and J 0 bases, with 13 bases left between them. The CDR3 sequence: CASSPKVIANYGYTF. The CDR3 DNA reads TGTGCCAGCAGCCCCAAGGTAATAGCTAACTATGGCTACACCTTC.

The chain is built from TRBV4-1 and TRBJ2-1; a weak D match, TRBD2 (5 bases). V gave up 4 bases and J gave up 4 bases, with 20 bases separating them. Per germline, CDR1 MGHRA and CDR2 YSYEKL. The CDR3 consists of 17 residues. The CDR3, as DNA: TGCGCCAGCAGCCCAGGAGGAGGAGGAAAGAGGTACAATGAGCAGTTCTTC. It is translated as CASSPGGGGKRYNEQFF.

The CDR3 protein is CASSFSPLTGSDSPLHF. In nucleotides, the CDR3 is TGCGCCAGCAGCTTTTCGCCACTAACAGGGAGTGACTCACCCCTCCACTTT. V usage is TRBV5-1 and J usage is TRBJ1-6, with D tentatively TRBD1 (6 bases). The length of the CDR3 is 17 residues. V dropped 2 bases and J dropped 10 bases, with 22 bases sitting between them. Per the germline V gene, CDR1 is SGHRS and CDR2 is YFSETQ. The full variable domain, in which reference TRBV5-1 and TRBJ1-6 provide the parts outside the CDR3, is KAGVTQTPRYLIKTRGQQVTLSCSPISGHRSVSWYQQTPGQGLQFLFEYFSETQRNKGNFPGRFSGRQFSNSRSEMNVSTLELGDSALYLCASSFSPLTGSDSPLHFGNGTRLTVT.

V usage is TRBV5-1 and J usage is TRBJ1-4, with 7 bases lining up with TRBD1. The CDR3 is 16 residues long. Losses at the gene ends were 1 base for V and 6 bases for J; bases not matched to a gene: 9. Germline V gene data show CDR1 as SGHRS and CDR2 as YFSETQ. The CDR3 DNA reads TGCGCCAGCAGCTTGAGGATCCGGGACAGTGATGAAAAACTGTTTTTT. Translation gives CASSLRIRDSDEKLFF.

The chain carries TRBV5-1 and TRBJ2-3; 11 nucleotides line up with TRBD2. J gave up 3 bases and V 2 bases, and 5 bases lay outside the gene matches. The V gene's germline CDR1 is SGHRS and CDR2 YFSETQ. CDR3 length equals 16 residues. This CDR3 reads CASSLPIAGGTDTQYF. As DNA, the CDR3 is TGCGCCAGCAGCTTACCCATAGCGGGAGGGACAGATACGCAGTATTTT.

This chain uses TRBV6-5 with TRBJ1-1; TRBD1 aligns across 7 bases. The CDR3 is made up of 15 amino acids. Looked up from germline, CDR1 is MNHEY and CDR2 is SVGAGI. The V and J ends lost 6 bases and 1 base, in that order; junction bases with no gene match: 8. DNA of the CDR3: TGTGCCAGCAGAGCTGACAGGGCCCCGAACACTGAAGCTTTCTTT. Protein sequence: CASRADRAPNTEAFF.

The chain is built from TRBV15 and TRBJ1-2; 9 nucleotides line up with TRBD1. CDR3 length equals 12 residues. Unmatched junction bases numbered 0, after V lost 5 bases and J lost 5 bases. Germline-derived CDR1 and CDR2 are LNHNV and YYDKDF (reference sequence). CDR3: CATSGTGYGYTF. The CDR3 DNA reads TGTGCCACCAGCGGGACAGGGTATGGCTACACCTTC. Complete variable domain (other parts from reference TRBV15 and TRBJ1-2): DAMVIQNPRYQVTQFGKPVTLSCSQTLNHNVMYWYQQKSSQAPKLLFHYYDKDFNNEADTPDNFQSRRPNTSFCFLDIRSPGLGDTAMYLCATSGTGYGYTFGSGTRLTVV.

This sequence joins TRBV28 and TRBJ1-1; D gene unclear. Germline CDR1 reads MDHEN; CDR2 reads SYDVKM. CDR3 length: 13 amino acids. Trimming left V 3 bases short and J 1 base short, with 6 bases between. The CDR3 bases are TGTGCCAGCAGTTTGATACAGAACACTGAAGCTTTCTTT. It codes for CASSLIQNTEAFF.

Only a few counts were recorded for this clone. The rearrangement joins TRBV7-2 to TRBJ1-4; D is unresolved. Germline V gene lookup returns CDR1 SGHTA and CDR2 FQGNSA. V lost 3 bases, J lost 2 bases, and 7 bases lay in between. This CDR3 comprises 14 residues. CDR3 sequence reads: CASSFGGTNEKLFF. As DNA, the CDR3 is TGTGCCAGCAGCTTTGGTGGTACTAATGAAAAACTGTTTTTT.